These T cell receptor beta chains were read from a single sample in a study of CD8+CD57+ T cells in acquired aplastic anemia. Each CDR3 protein is one row after TCRdb ran MiXCR on the reads. The profile shows roughly 190,000 distinct CDR3 sequences, 48% of them singletons. Sequencing was done on a sample of sorted CD4+, CD8+, or CD8+CD57+ T cells (not recorded which) from PBMCs. The receptors were sampled from a human donor with aplastic anemia. The CDR3 runs from the conserved cysteine through the conserved F or W. The D gene is left open where the match is weak. For some rows the clone size is stated as once, few or many, or as a class when expanded; others skip it.

d_gene	abundance	v_gene	j_gene	CDR3nt	CDR3aa
TRBD2	once	TRBV9	TRBJ2-1	TGTGCCAGCAGCGTCTCTAGCGGCTCCCCATACAATGAGCAGTTCTTC	CASSVSSGSPYNEQFF
TRBD1	NA	TRBV28	TRBJ2-2	TGTGCCAGCCTGGAGGGACAGGGTAACACCGGGGAGCTGTTTTTT	CASLEGQGNTGELFF
NA	NA	TRBV29-1	TRBJ2-2	TGCAGCGTTGATGGGGTCTTGAACACCGGGGAGCTGTTTTTT	CSVDGVLNTGELFF
NA	NA	TRBV25-1	TRBJ1-2	TGTGCCAGCAGTGAAAATGACGGATTGCTCTATGGCTACACCTTC	CASSENDGLLYGYTF
NA	NA	TRBV5-4	TRBJ1-1	TGTGCCAGCCACAGGGATATGAACACTGAAGCTTTCTTT	CASHRDMNTEAFF
NA	many	TRBV10-3	TRBJ1-2	TGTGCCATCAGTGACCCGATCGACTATGGCTACACCTTC	CAISDPIDYGYTF
TRBD2	many	TRBV13	TRBJ2-1	TGTGCCAGCAGAATAGCGGGAGGGAACTACAATGAGCAGTTCTTC	CASRIAGGNYNEQFF
NA	NA	TRBV6-5	TRBJ2-1	TGTGCCAGCAGTTACCAAGCGGGCACCTACAATGAGCAGTTCTTC	CASSYQAGTYNEQFF
TRBD1	NA	TRBV9	TRBJ2-6	TGTGCCAGCAGCGCGACAGGGGCGACTGGGGCCAACGTCCTGACTTTC	CASSATGATGANVLTF
TRBD2	NA	TRBV2	TRBJ2-5	TGTGCCATCGGCCACGGACTAGCCAGTCCGGAGACCCAGTACTTC	CAIGHGLASPETQYF
TRBD1	few	TRBV27	TRBJ1-5	TGTGCCAGCAGCCAGGGACAGGGATTCAATCAGCCCCAGCATTTT	CASSQGQGFNQPQHF
NA	NA	TRBV19	TRBJ2-5	TGTGCCAGTAGTATTGGGAGCGGACTTAGGAAGACCCAGTACTTC	CASSIGSGLRKTQYF
NA	many	TRBV5-1	TRBJ1-1	TGCGCCAGCAGCCCGCACCGGGCCCCGACGGAGGCTTTCTTT	CASSPHRAPTEAFF
TRBD2	NA	TRBV12-3/TRBV12-4	TRBJ2-7	TGTGCCAGCAGTGCCGGACTAGCGGCTGGCATCGAGCAGTACTTC	CASSAGLAAGIEQYF
NA	NA	TRBV7-8	TRBJ1-6	TGTGCCAGCAGCTTAGGGTTCGGGTCACCCCTCCACTTT	CASSLGFGSPLHF
TRBD1	few	TRBV25-1	TRBJ1-2	TGTGCCAGCAGTGTCGGGACAGGAGTAGGATCCTATGGCTACACCTTC	CASSVGTGVGSYGYTF
TRBD2	many	TRBV7-7	TRBJ2-2	TGTGCTAGCAGGCCCGGGACTAGGTCCACCGGGGAGCTGTTTTTT	CASRPGTRSTGELFF
NA	NA	TRBV7-9	TRBJ2-2	TGTGCCAGCAGCTTGACAGACACCGGGGAGCTGTTTTTT	CASSLTDTGELFF
NA	NA	TRBV19	TRBJ2-1	TGTGCCAGTAGTATAGGGGCCCGCCTTGAGCAGTTCTTC	CASSIGARLEQFF
NA	NA	TRBV29-1	TRBJ1-1	TGCAGCGTGGGGAGGACAGTGAACACTGAAGCTTTCTTT	CSVGRTVNTEAFF
TRBD1	NA	TRBV19	TRBJ1-4	TGTGCCAGTAGTATTGGACAGGGCTCTAATGAAAAACTGTTTTTT	CASSIGQGSNEKLFF
TRBD2	NA	TRBV5-1	TRBJ2-3	TGCGCCAGCAGCTTGGCCGAGGCGGGGGTCGTAGCAGATACGCAGTATTTT	CASSLAEAGVVADTQYF
NA	NA	TRBV10-3	TRBJ2-5	TGTGCCATCAGCCCCGGGACACAAGAGACCCAGTACTTC	CAISPGTQETQYF
NA	many	TRBV10-3	TRBJ2-7	TGTGCCATCAGTGGGGACCTAAGCTACGAGCAGTACTTC	CAISGDLSYEQYF
NA	few	TRBV15	TRBJ1-6	TGTGCCACCAGCAGTGCGGACAGATATAATTCACCCCTCCACTTT	CATSSADRYNSPLHF
NA	many	TRBV24-1	TRBJ2-2	TGTGCCACCAGTGACCCAAAGTTCGCGAACACCGGGGAGCTGTTTTTT	CATSDPKFANTGELFF
NA	NA	TRBV15	TRBJ2-3	TGTGCCACCAGCAGAGGTGGTAGCACAGATACGCAGTATTTT	CATSRGGSTDTQYF
TRBD1	once	TRBV20-1	TRBJ2-3	TGCAGCCTTATGGGACAGCCGCCGAGCACAGATACGCAGTATTTT	CSLMGQPPSTDTQYF
NA	NA	TRBV19	TRBJ1-1	TGTGCCAGTAGTATTAGACAGGCTGAAGCTTTCTTT	CASSIRQAEAFF
NA	NA	TRBV19	TRBJ1-1	TGTGCCAGTAGTACAGGGGCGGGAGCTTTCTTT	CASSTGAGAFF
NA	many	TRBV6-1	TRBJ2-7	TGTGCCAGCAGTGAAGGGGAAGCTTACGAGCAGTACTTC	CASSEGEAYEQYF
NA	many	TRBV29-1	TRBJ2-1	TGCAGCGTTGTTCGGCAGGGGCGTAGAGATGAGCAGTTCTTC	CSVVRQGRRDEQFF
NA	NA	TRBV10-3	TRBJ1-1	TGTGCCATCGGGTCTGCCAGTATCGCTGAAGCTTTCTTT	CAIGSASIAEAFF
NA	NA	TRBV24-1	TRBJ2-1	TGTGCCACCAGTGATTTTGCCGGGACCACAAACAATGAGCAGTTCTTC	CATSDFAGTTNNEQFF
NA	NA	TRBV7-2	TRBJ2-7	TGTGCCAGTCAAAAAGAGCCAACCTACGAGCAGTACTTC	CASQKEPTYEQYF
NA	NA	TRBV6-1	TRBJ2-1	TGTGCCAGCAGTGAAGTGAGACCCCATGAGCAGTTCTTC	CASSEVRPHEQFF
NA	few	TRBV19	TRBJ2-5	TGTGCCAGTAGTACCCGTCAGGTGGCGGGAGAGACCCAGTACTTC	CASSTRQVAGETQYF
NA	many	TRBV11-2	TRBJ2-7	TGTGCCAGCAGCTCCTACTACAAGGACAACGAGCAGTACTTC	CASSSYYKDNEQYF
NA	few	TRBV2	TRBJ2-3	TGTGCCAGCAGTTACACTAGCCAGGATACGCAGTATTTT	CASSYTSQDTQYF
NA	many	TRBV4-1	TRBJ2-3	TGCGCCAGCAGCCAATCGACTGTGGGAGATACGCAGTATTTT	CASSQSTVGDTQYF
NA	many	TRBV5-1	TRBJ1-1	TGCGCCAGCAGCAGGACAGAGAACACTGAAGCTTTCTTT	CASSRTENTEAFF
NA	many	TRBV5-1	TRBJ1-1	TGCGCCAGCAGCTCTTATGGGGTGAACACTGAAGCTTTCTTT	CASSSYGVNTEAFF
TRBD1	NA	TRBV24-1	TRBJ1-1	TGTGCCACCAGGCAGGGGGCGACTGAAGCTTTCTTT	CATRQGATEAFF
TRBD1	NA	TRBV6-1	TRBJ2-1	TGTGCCAGCGGACAGGGGGCGAACAATGAGCAGTTCTTC	CASGQGANNEQFF
NA	NA	TRBV4-1	TRBJ1-1	TGCGCCAGCAGCTACACCGGGACAACCTTACTCTTT	CASSYTGTTLLF
NA	NA	TRBV7-6	TRBJ1-1	TGTGCCAGCAGCTTAGAGGGTCTCGTGGGAGCTTTCTTT	CASSLEGLVGAFF
TRBD1	few	TRBV27	TRBJ1-2	TGTGCCAGCAGTCTCAGGGGGCAAGGTGGCTACACCTTC	CASSLRGQGGYTF
NA	many	TRBV19	TRBJ2-7	TGTGCCAGTAGTATAGTCGGCGGTATGGCCTACGAGCAGTACTTC	CASSIVGGMAYEQYF
TRBD2	many	TRBV7-9	TRBJ2-2	TGTGCCTTCAGCCCGGCTAGCGGGTTCACCGGGGAGCTGTTTTTT	CAFSPASGFTGELFF
NA	NA	TRBV20-1	TRBJ2-1	TGCAGTGCTCCCCGACCTTCAAAGGGGCAGTTCTTC	CSAPRPSKGQFF
NA	many	TRBV20-1	TRBJ2-7	TGCAGTGCTAGAGTTAGCCCGAAGGGGTACGAGCAGTACTTC	CSARVSPKGYEQYF
TRBD1	NA	TRBV24-1	TRBJ2-7	TGTGCCACCAGTGAGCAAGGGACAGGGGACGAGCAGTACTTC	CATSEQGTGDEQYF
TRBD1	many	TRBV11-2	TRBJ1-1	TGTGCCAGCAGCTGGACAGGGGAGGCGAACACTGAAGCTTTCTTT	CASSWTGEANTEAFF
TRBD2	once	TRBV10-3	TRBJ2-3	TGTGCCATCAGGTCCGGGACTACTACAGATACGCAGTATTTT	CAIRSGTTTDTQYF
TRBD2	many	TRBV11-2	TRBJ2-1	TGTGCCAGCAGCTACCCGGGACTAGCGGGTAGCGATGAGCAGTTCTTC	CASSYPGLAGSDEQFF